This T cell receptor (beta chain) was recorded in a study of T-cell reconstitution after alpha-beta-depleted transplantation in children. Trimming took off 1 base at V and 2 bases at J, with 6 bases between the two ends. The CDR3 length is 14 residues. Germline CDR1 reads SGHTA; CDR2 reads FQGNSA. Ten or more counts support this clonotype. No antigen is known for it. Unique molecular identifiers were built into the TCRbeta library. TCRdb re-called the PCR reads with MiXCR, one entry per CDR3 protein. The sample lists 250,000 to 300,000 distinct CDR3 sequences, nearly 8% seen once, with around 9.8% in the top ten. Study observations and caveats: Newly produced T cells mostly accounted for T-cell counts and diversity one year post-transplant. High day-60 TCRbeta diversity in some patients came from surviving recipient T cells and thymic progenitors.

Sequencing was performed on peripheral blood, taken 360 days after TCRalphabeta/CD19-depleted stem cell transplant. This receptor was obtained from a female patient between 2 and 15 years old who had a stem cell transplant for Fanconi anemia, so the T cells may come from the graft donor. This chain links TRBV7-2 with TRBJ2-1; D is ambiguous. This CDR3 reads CASSLVPAYNEQFF. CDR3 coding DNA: TGTGCCAGCAGCTTAGTTCCAGCCTACAATGAGCAGTTCTTC.